These 22 T cell receptor beta chains share one sample of origin, sequenced in a study of response to subunit inactivated influenza vaccine. Each CDR3 protein is one row after TCRdb ran MiXCR on the RT-PCR reads. Among a few hundred thousand distinct CDR3 sequences listed, over 20% were seen once. The sequences come from PBMCs from blood, collected about 19 months after vaccination. All receptors come from a man in his fifties or sixties who received an inactivated influenza vaccine.

The chain employs TRBV3-1 and TRBJ1-1, with D tentatively TRBD1 (5 bases). Germline assignment: CDR1 LGHDT and CDR2 YNNKEL (reference sequence). The CDR3 contains 15 residues. Trimming removed 2 bases at V and 2 bases at J, with 12 bases between. Written as DNA, the CDR3 is TGTGCCAGCAGCCAAACGGGACGGAGAAACACTGAAGCTTTCTTT. It is translated as CASSQTGRRNTEAFF.

Turning to this clonotype: A much larger clone lies one base from this, so it may be a read error. The J gene is TRBJ1-2, the V gene TRBV20-1; maybe TRBD1 (5 bases). The V end was cut by 2 bases, the J end by 6 bases, with 16 bases between. The CDR3 is made up of 14 amino acids. Germline CDR1 reads DFQATT; CDR2 reads SNEGSKA (reference sequence). The CDR3 nucleotides are TGCAGTGCTAGACGGGGACTCCCTGGGGATGGCTACACCTTC. This gives the protein CSARRGLPGDGYTF.

J is TRBJ2-7 and V is TRBV12-3 or TRBV12-4; 13 positions match TRBD2. The V segment lost 7 bases and the J segment 7 bases; nucleotides outside the gene matches: 7. This CDR3 has 14 residues. CDR3 DNA sequence: TGTGCCAGCACCCCGGGACTAGCGGGAAGTGAGCAGTACTTC. The encoded protein is CASTPGLAGSEQYF.

This chain connects TRBV18 to TRBJ2-5; D is unresolved. The CDR3 runs to 14 residues. Trimming cost V 6 bases and J 1 base, with 12 bases left between them. CDR1 is KGHSH, CDR2 LQKENI, per germline. CDR3 bases: TGTGCCAGCTCCCCATTCGAGTCCCAAGAGACCCAGTACTTC. Translated, it gives CASSPFESQETQYF.

The chain carries TRBV7-8 and TRBJ2-2, with D maybe TRBD1 (5 bases). The V gene lost 5 bases and the J gene lost 0 bases, with 10 bases spanning the gap. The CDR3 loop spans 15 amino acids. The V gene's germline CDR1 is SGHVS and CDR2 FQNEAQ. This CDR3 reads CASSTGATNTGELFF. The CDR3 DNA reads as TGTGCCAGCAGCACAGGAGCCACGAACACCGGGGAGCTGTTTTTT.

The V call is TRBV5-4, the J call TRBJ1-6; possibly TRBD1 for D (5 bases). The germline V gene has CDR1 SGHNT and CDR2 YYREEE (reference sequence). Trimming left V 3 bases short and J 8 bases short, with 12 bases between. This CDR3 comprises 14 residues. CDR3 in amino acids: CASSSGTVDSPLHF. CDR3 nucleotides: TGTGCCAGCAGCTCCGGGACGGTTGATTCACCCCTCCACTTT.

The chain carries TRBV21-1 and TRBJ2-7; TRBD2 is taken as the D call from the table, unchecked against the DNA. TRBV21-1 is assigned pseudogene status. CDR3 size: 15 residues. The CDR3: CASSGRLPSSYEQYF. The CDR3 nucleotides are TGTGCCAGCAGCGGCCGACTACCCTCTTCCTACGAGCAGTACTTC.

This clonotype was picked up a small number of times. V is TRBV12-3 or TRBV12-4 and J is TRBJ1-5; D not certain. The CDR3 sequence is 14 residues long. Between the trimmed V and J ends, which lost 2 bases and 6 bases, there was a span of 11 bases. The CDR3 DNA reads as TGTGCCAGCAGTTTATTGGGAGAGGGTCAGCCCCAGCATTTT. Residues: CASSLLGEGQPQHF.

This clonotype was seen many times. This chain joins TRBV20-1 and TRBJ2-2, with a possible D match to TRBD1 (5 bases). CDR1 DFQATT and CDR2 SNEGSKA come from the germline V gene (reference sequence). Trimming left V 5 bases short and J 5 bases short, with 12 bases between. This CDR3 spans 13 amino acids. CDR3 residues: CSAESGFTGELFF. CDR3 bases: TGCAGTGCTGAGTCAGGGTTTACCGGGGAGCTGTTTTTT.

A note on this clonotype: Since a much larger clone is just one base distant, this may be a read error. The chain couples TRBV29-1 to TRBJ1-1, with TRBD1 identical over 9 bases. The germline CDR1 and CDR2 sequences are SQVTM and ANQGSEA. The CDR3 length is 13 residues. The CDR3 sequence is CSVVTGGHTEALF. The CDR3 DNA reads TGCAGCGTTGTTACAGGGGGCCACACTGAAGCTTTGTTT. Full variable domain (outside the CDR3, taken from reference TRBV29-1 and TRBJ1-1): SAVISQKPSRDICQRGTSLTIQCQVDSQVTMMFWYRQQPGQSLTLIATANQGSEATYESGFVIDKFPISRPNLTFSTLTVSNMSPEDSSIYLCSVVTGGHTEALFGQGTRLTVV.

This clonotype has only a few counts. This rearrangement joins TRBV7-2 to TRBJ1-2, with 7 positions matching TRBD1. V lost 3 bases to trimming and J lost 1 base; unmatched junction nucleotides: 5. Germline V CDR1 and CDR2: SGHTA, FQGNSA. The CDR3 totals 15 residues. The CDR3 is CASSFIGGDNYGYTF. CDR3 nucleotides: TGTGCCAGCAGCTTTATAGGGGGCGATAACTATGGCTACACCTTC.

The V gene is TRBV4-1, the J gene TRBJ1-5; possible D gene TRBD1, 5 bases. The CDR3 consists of 15 residues. Germline CDR1 and CDR2: MGHRA and YSYEKL. Trimming shortened V by 1 base and J by 6 bases, and 13 bases separated the two germline ends. The CDR3 loop is CASSQAGTPGQPQHF. CDR3 DNA: TGCGCCAGCAGCCAAGCGGGGACCCCGGGTCAGCCCCAGCATTTT.

The chain joins TRBV11-1 to TRBJ2-1; D is uncertain. Germline CDR1 and CDR2: SGHAT and FQDESV (reference sequence). This CDR3 region has 11 residues. Trimming pared 4 bases from V and 9 bases from J, leaving 7 bases between. CDR3 coding DNA: TGTGCCAGCAGCTACCACGGTGAGCAGTTCTTC. Amino acids: CASSYHGEQFF.

The chain uses TRBV20-1 and TRBJ2-7, with 7 bases lining up with TRBD1. The CDR3 consists of 16 residues. Germline V gene sequence: CDR1 DFQATT, CDR2 SNEGSKA (reference sequence). J gave up 0 bases and V 0 bases, and 8 bases lay outside the gene matches. The DNA for the CDR3 is TGCAGTGCTAGAGACGCAGGGGGTCCCAGCTCCTACGAGCAGTACTTC. This sequence encodes CSARDAGGPSSYEQYF.

This clonotype was observed a handful of times. The chain recombines TRBV7-9 with TRBJ1-5, with unresolved D. Between the trimmed V and J ends, which lost 5 bases and 5 bases, there was a span of 13 bases. The CDR3 is 14 amino acids. Germline CDR1 SEHNR, CDR2 FQNEAQ (reference sequence). The CDR3 reads CASSGPGLDQPQHF. The CDR3 nucleotides are TGTGCCAGCAGCGGACCGGGATTAGATCAGCCCCAGCATTTT.

This clonotype occurred many times. The CDR3 reads CASSYSPSGYNSPLHF. CDR3 sequence (DNA): TGTGCCAGCAGTTACTCGCCCTCAGGGTATAATTCACCCCTCCACTTT. The chain joins TRBV6-5 to TRBJ1-6; tentatively, D is TRBD1 (5 bases). Germline V gene sequence: CDR1 MNHEY, CDR2 SVGAGI. This CDR3 contains 16 residues. The V end lost 0 bases, the J end lost 4 bases, and 10 bases lay between the germline ends.

V and J are TRBV14 and TRBJ1-6; no definite D call. The V and J ends lost 4 bases and 5 bases respectively, with 9 bases between them. In germline, CDR1 is SGHDN, CDR2 FVKESK. This CDR3 has 14 amino acids. The CDR3 nucleotides are TGTGCCAGCAGCCTTAACTGGAATAATTCACCCCTCCACTTT. The encoded protein is CASSLNWNNSPLHF.

In this sample, this clonotype turned up a few times. The V gene is TRBV4-3, the J gene TRBJ1-4; D gene ambiguous. V lost 0 bases, J lost 10 bases, and 12 bases lay in between. The CDR3 is 14 amino acids. Germline CDR1 is LGHNA and CDR2 is YSLEER. This chain's CDR3 is CASSQELGRGKLFF. CDR3 sequence (DNA): TGCGCCAGCAGCCAAGAGTTGGGTCGAGGAAAACTGTTTTTT.

In this sample, this clonotype turned up a few times. The J gene is TRBJ1-1, the V gene TRBV5-6; 7 bases line up with TRBD1. Germline V gives CDR1 SGHDT, CDR2 YYEEEE. The trim removed 0 bases at V and 2 bases at J, leaving 4 bases unmatched. There are 15 residues in the CDR3. In nucleotides, the CDR3 is TGTGCCAGCAGCTTGGTCTGGGACAGTAACACTGAAGCTTTCTTT. Residues: CASSLVWDSNTEAFF.

V gene TRBV20-1 combines with J gene TRBJ1-1; maybe TRBD1 (6 bases). This CDR3 contains 13 residues. The germline CDR1 and CDR2 sequences are DFQATT and SNEGSKA (reference sequence). Trimming pared 3 bases from V and 10 bases from J, leaving 18 bases between. The CDR3 loop reads CSASAQGSAGAFF. Written as DNA, the CDR3 is TGCAGTGCTAGCGCACAGGGTAGTGCTGGAGCTTTCTTT.

In this sample, this clonotype turned up a few times. The V and J genes are TRBV29-1 and TRBJ2-7; perhaps TRBD1 as D (6 bases). The V gene lost 6 bases and the J gene lost 0 bases, with 12 bases spanning the gap. The germline gives CDR1 SQVTM, CDR2 ANQGSEA. This CDR3 has 13 amino acids. For the CDR3, the DNA is TGCAGCGTAGTTACAGGGAGCTCCTACGAGCAGTACTTC. Translating it yields CSVVTGSSYEQYF.

The chain uses TRBV20-1 and TRBJ2-1, with D hard to call. This CDR3 has 13 residues. CDR1 and CDR2 (germline): DFQATT, SNEGSKA (reference sequence). The ends were cut back, 0 bases at V and 5 bases at J, with 8 bases in the middle. The DNA for the CDR3 is TGCAGTGCTAGAGAAGGACGTAACAATGAGCAGTTCTTC. Encoded protein: CSAREGRNNEQFF.